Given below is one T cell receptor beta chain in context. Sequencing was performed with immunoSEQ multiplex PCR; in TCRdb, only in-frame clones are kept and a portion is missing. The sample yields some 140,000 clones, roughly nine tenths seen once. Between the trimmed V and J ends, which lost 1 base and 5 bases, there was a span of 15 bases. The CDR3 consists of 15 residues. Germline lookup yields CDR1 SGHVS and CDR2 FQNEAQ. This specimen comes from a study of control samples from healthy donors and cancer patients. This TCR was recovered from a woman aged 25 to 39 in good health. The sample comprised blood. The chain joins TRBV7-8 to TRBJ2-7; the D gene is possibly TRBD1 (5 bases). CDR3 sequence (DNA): TGTGCCAGCAGCTTAGTCTCCAGGGAAGGACACGAGCAGTACTTC. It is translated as CASSLVSREGHEQYF.